These 6 T cell receptor beta chains originate from one sample sequenced in a study of blood T cell repertoires in COVID-19. Profiled with immunoSEQ multiplex PCR; TCRdb holds only in-frame clones, not every one. Of roughly 15,000 clones in the sample, roughly 80% were seen once. Sequencing input: peripheral blood. The receptors stem from a human donor in a cohort sampled during active COVID-19.

The chain uses TRBV27 and TRBJ2-7; 10 positions match TRBD2. Germline V CDR1 and CDR2: MNHEY, SMNVEV (reference sequence). The V and J ends lost 9 bases and 3 bases, in that order; junction bases with no gene match: 5. The CDR3 sequence is 13 residues long. CDR3 nucleotide sequence: TGTGCCAGTAGCGGGAGGCCCTTCTACGAGCAGTACTTC. As protein: CASSGRPFYEQYF.

The CDR3 protein is CASSPGTRTYEQYF. The CDR3 bases are TGTGCCAGCAGCCCCGGGACTAGGACCTACGAGCAGTACTTC. V and J are TRBV3-1 (or the pseudogene TRBV3-2) and TRBJ2-7, with TRBD2 identical over 8 bases. Germline CDR1 is LGHDT and CDR2 is YNNKEL (reference sequence). V dropped 4 bases and J dropped 2; count of bases not matched to a gene: 4. This CDR3 has 14 residues.

V usage is TRBV27 and J usage is TRBJ2-2, with 7 bases that match TRBD1. J was trimmed by 7 bases and V by 2 bases; bases with no gene match: 4. In germline, CDR1 is MNHEY, CDR2 SMNVEV (reference sequence). This CDR3 is built from 14 residues. The CDR3 DNA sequence: TGTGCCAGCAGTTTAGACAGGGATGTCGGGGAGCTGTTTTTT. It translates to CASSLDRDVGELFF.

The chain recombines TRBV3-1 (or the pseudogene TRBV3-2) with TRBJ1-2, with a possible D match to TRBD1 (5 bases). Germline CDR1 reads LGHDT; CDR2 reads YNNKEL (reference sequence). The CDR3 spans 14 residues. V dropped 2 bases and J dropped 2 bases, with 9 bases sitting between them. The CDR3 nucleotides are TGTGCCAGCAGCCAACAGGGTAGCAACTATGGCTACACCTTC. The encoded protein is CASSQQGSNYGYTF.

J is TRBJ2-7 and V is TRBV30; D is undetermined. The length of the CDR3 is 14 residues. Looked up from germline, CDR1 is GTSNPN and CDR2 is SVGIG (reference sequence). V was pared by 4 bases and J by 2 bases, with 15 bases between. This CDR3 is CAWNGDSTTYEQYF. CDR3 DNA sequence: TGTGCCTGGAATGGAGACTCAACGACCTACGAGCAGTACTTC.

The V call is TRBV9, the J call TRBJ2-1; 13 positions match TRBD2. The J segment lost 9 bases and the V segment lost 1 base, leaving 4 bases of the junction unmatched. The CDR3 totals 15 residues. The germline CDR1 and CDR2 sequences are SGDLS and YYNGEE. This CDR3 reads CASSVTSGRGSEQFF. Here the CDR3 DNA reads TGTGCCAGCAGCGTAACTAGCGGGAGGGGTTCTGAGCAGTTCTTC.